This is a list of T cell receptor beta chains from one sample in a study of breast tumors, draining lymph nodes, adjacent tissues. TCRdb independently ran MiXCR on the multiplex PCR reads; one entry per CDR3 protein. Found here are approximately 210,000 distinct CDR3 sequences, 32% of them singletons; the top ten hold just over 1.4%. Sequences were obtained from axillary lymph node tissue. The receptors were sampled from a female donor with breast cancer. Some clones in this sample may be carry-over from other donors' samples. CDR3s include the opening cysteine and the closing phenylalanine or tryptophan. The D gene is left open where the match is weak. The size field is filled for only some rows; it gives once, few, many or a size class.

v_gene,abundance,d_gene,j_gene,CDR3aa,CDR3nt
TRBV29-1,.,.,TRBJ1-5,CSSPGGNQPQHF,TGCAGCTCACCCGGGGGAAATCAGCCCCAGCATTTT
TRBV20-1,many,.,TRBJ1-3,CSARDDSSGGNTIYF,TGCAGTGCTAGAGATGACAGCTCCGGTGGAAACACCATATATTTT
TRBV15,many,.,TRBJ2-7,CATSRPLALGHEQYF,TGTGCCACCAGCAGGCCTCTGGCCCTAGGACACGAGCAGTACTTC
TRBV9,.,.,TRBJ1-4,CASSPGRSEKLLF,TGTGCCAGCAGCCCCGGACGGTCCGAAAAACTGCTTTTT
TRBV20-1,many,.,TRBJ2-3,CSARDSGGRTDTQYF,TGCAGTGCTAGAGATTCCGGGGGGCGCACAGATACGCAGTATTTT
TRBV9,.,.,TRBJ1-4,CASSPGRSEKLPF,TGTGCCAGCAGTCCCGGACGGTCCGAAAAACTGCCTTTT
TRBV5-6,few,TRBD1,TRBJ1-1,CASSLGTGVTEAFF,TGTGCCAGCAGCTTGGGCACAGGGGTTACTGAAGCTTTCTTT
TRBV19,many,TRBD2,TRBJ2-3,CASNPLAGGPGDTQYF,TGTGCCAGTAACCCACTAGCGGGAGGGCCGGGAGATACGCAGTATTTT
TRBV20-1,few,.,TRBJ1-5,CSGGGERPQHF,TGCAGTGGGGGGGGGGAGAGGCCCCAGCATTTT
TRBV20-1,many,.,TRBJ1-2,CSARTVIDYGYTF,TGCAGTGCGAGGACAGTGATTGACTATGGCTACACCTTC
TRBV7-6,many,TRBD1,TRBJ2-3,CASSLGTGGSTDTQYF,TGTGCCAGCAGCTTAGGGACAGGGGGGAGCACAGATACGCAGTATTTT
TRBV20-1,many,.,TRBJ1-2,CSTGSRTNYGYTF,TGCAGTACGGGGAGCCGGACTAACTATGGCTACACCTTC
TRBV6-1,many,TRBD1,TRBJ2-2,CASRAGTENTGELFF,TGTGCCAGCAGGGCCGGGACAGAGAACACCGGGGAGCTGTTTTTT
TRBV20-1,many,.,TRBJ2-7,CSASSTGLETTYEQYF,TGCAGTGCTAGCTCTACCGGCCTCGAAACCACTTACGAGCAGTACTTC
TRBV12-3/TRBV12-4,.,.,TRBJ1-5,CASSFWGNEPQHF,TGTGCCAGCAGTTTTTGGGGCAATGAGCCCCAGCATTTT
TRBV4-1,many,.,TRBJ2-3,CASSPAEGEGFSTDTQYF,TGCGCCAGCAGCCCAGCGGAGGGGGAGGGATTTAGCACAGATACGCAGTATTTT
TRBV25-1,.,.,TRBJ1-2,CASSARGNYGYTF,TGTGCCAGCAGTGCTAGAGGGAACTATGGCTACACCTTC
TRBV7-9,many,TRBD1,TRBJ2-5,CASSLQGRKETQYF,TGTGCCAGCAGCCTACAGGGGCGGAAAGAGACCCAGTACTTC
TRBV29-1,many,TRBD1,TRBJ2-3,CSVRTGGDTQYF,TGCAGCGTTAGGACAGGGGGAGATACGCAGTATTTT
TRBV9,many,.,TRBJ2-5,CASSVESVEQETQYF,TGTGCCAGCAGCGTAGAGTCAGTTGAACAAGAGACCCAGTACTTC
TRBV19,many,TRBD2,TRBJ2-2,CASRFRSSGRAYGELFF,TGTGCCAGTAGATTTCGCTCGAGCGGGAGGGCCTACGGGGAGCTGTTTTTT